What follows is one T cell receptor (beta chain) and its context. This clonotype came up a few times. Its antigen remains unidentified. Per-nucleotide qualities are absent, and no much larger clonotype sits a single base away. The cysteine opens and the phenylalanine closes a CDR3 of 17 amino acids. The entry retains the CDR3 DNA only, 51 bases that are in frame from base 1. Trimming accounts for 4 bases at V and 9 bases at J, while the number of junction bases matched to no gene is 14. CDR1 and CDR2 (MGHRA, YSYEKL) derive from the germline V gene. The sample originates from a study of molecular identifiers for immune sequencing clone quantification (dated by TCRdb to 2017 to 2018). Regarding the complete study: For a replicate experiment, RNA from roughly 20,000 or 100,000 naive CD8 T cells was divided into five aliquots, and four of the five aliquots were sequenced. This methods study benchmarked molecular-identifier clustering-based TCR repertoire sequencing (MIDCIRS) and TCR RNA copy counting, using CD8 T cells to do so. Study-wide findings and limitations: Spiked-in Jurkat TCR RNA (about 10 copies' worth), which is not part of the donor repertoire, was contained in the naive libraries. In CMV-specific effector cells, clones with more than 20 RNA copies contained over 99% of molecules, whereas in naive cells such clones contained under 1% of molecules. When barcode sub-clustering was omitted, TCR diversity was inflated by chimeric consensus sequences, with chimeras reaching as high as 47%. Spiked-in Jurkat TCR RNA equivalent to a single cell was reported to be detectable even among 850,000 to 1,000,000 naive CD8 T cells. Modeling estimated 2.5 to 3 recovered TCR RNA copies per cell, compared with about ten by digital PCR, which implies about 30% capture efficiency. Identical TCR molecules sharing a barcode could cause highly expanded clone sizes to be underestimated.

Libraries of naive CD8 T cells were built from 20,000 to 1,000,000 sorted cells, with 10%, 30% or 50% of the purified RNA used. Naive CD8 T cells were FACS-sorted as CD8+CD4-CCR7+CD45RA+ on a BD FACSAria II into RLT Plus buffer. To test detection sensitivity, Jurkat RNA equivalent to ten TCR copies was spiked into samples of about 19,000-1,000,000 naive CD8 T cells. Enrichment of CD8 T cells was done with RosetteSep CD8+ T Cell Enrichment Cocktail plus Ficoll-Paque, and ACK red cell lysis came afterward. Library creation used PCR. Sequencing used a NextSeq 500. Bulk TCR libraries were made following a previously described method, with the TCR primers given in Table S5. Total RNA was purified with the Qiagen AllPrep DNA/RNA kit. Before any analysis, reads coming from multiple sequencing runs of the same library were combined into one pool. Processing in the source paper ran as follows. Reads were retained only if the reads had an exact TCR constant sequence, and the retained reads were trimmed to 150 nt and grouped according to their 12-nt molecular barcodes. Reads within each barcode group were sub-clustered using a 15% Levenshtein threshold, and quality-weighted consensus sequences were constructed for each RNA molecule. Non-functional sequences were excluded, and lower-count sequences lying one edit away from another sequence were also excluded. Based on fitting two negative binomial distributions, any barcode sub-cluster with under 20% of the maximum read count was discarded. TCRdb reprocessed the public reads (quality trimming at Q25 with fastp, clone calling with MiXCR) and kept in-frame beta chains. Every entry covers one CDR3 protein and lists the most common genes and DNA from its rows. Clone size and V and J calls follow TCRdb, not the original study. The sample contains approximately 320,000 distinct CDR3 sequences, about a quarter of them found a single time. In total, the top ten clones hold 0.65% to 0.75% of the sample.

Specimen: naive CD8+ T cells from blood, with Jurkat cell RNA spiked in. The sample's cell subset or site, from its label and the paper: FACS-sorted CD8+CD4-CCR7+CD45RA+ naive T cells. The rearrangement joined TRBV4-1 to TRBJ2-1; 11 central bases correspond to TRBD2. This clonotype originated in a human donor in good health. Some libraries in this study had Jurkat cell RNA spiked in. The CDR3 region: CASSLGSQLAGEAEQFF. The nucleotides read TGCGCCAGCAGCCTCGGAAGCCAACTAGCGGGAGAGGCTGAGCAGTTCTTC.